This is a list of T cell receptor beta chains from one sample in a study of blood T cell repertoires in COVID-19. Only in-frame clones appear in the TCRdb table, and some are missing; sequencing was by immunoSEQ multiplex PCR. Of around 200,000 clones in the sample, 80% to 90% were seen once. Sequencing was done on a sample of peripheral blood. All receptors derive from a woman of 80 years or more with acute or convalescent COVID-19. Both conserved end residues are part of each CDR3.

>TRBV7-8|TRBJ2-1|15
CASSTYRGRDNEQFF
>TRBV6-5|TRBJ2-1|11
CASVELNEQFF
>TRBV12-3/TRBV12-4|TRBJ1-1|12
CASRTGHTEAFF
>TRBV15|TRBJ2-5|15
CATSRYGQNQETQYF
>TRBV7-2|TRBJ1-1|14
CASSLVSTNTEAFF
>TRBV28|TRBJ1-2|12
CASSLQNYGYTF
>TRBV6-2/TRBV6-3|TRBJ1-5|15
CASSTGGISNQPQHF
>TRBV28|TRBJ1-2|12
CASSLHRGGYTF
>TRBV6-5|TRBJ1-2|14
CASSLRTGAYGYTF
>TRBV6-6|TRBJ1-1|11
CASSSEPGLEF
>TRBV3-1/TRBV3-2|TRBJ1-5|12
CASSHLNQPQHF
>TRBV4-3|TRBJ2-1|16
CASSQDWRETYNEQFF
>TRBV3-1/TRBV3-2|TRBJ1-1|14
CASSQQGAGTEAFF
>TRBV5-1|TRBJ2-1|15
CASSLDPGAYNEQFF